This T cell receptor beta chain was identified in a study of blood T cells in healthy people across ages. Using a J-beta primer mix together with a sample-barcoded 5' primer, a second PCR was run for about 7 to 12 cycles. Using its own MiXCR run on the 5' RACE reads, TCRdb lists one record per CDR3 protein. The sample lists 600,000 to 1,000,000 distinct CDR3 sequences; roughly 64% were seen once. Germline trimming cut 4 bases from V and 2 bases from J; bases unmatched to any gene: 5. CDR1 is SGHRS and CDR2 is YFSETQ in the germline V gene. The CDR3 consists of 14 residues. The chain carries TRBV5-1 and TRBJ2-5; TRBD1 matches at 7 bases. The TCR sequence derives from a man in his thirties or forties in good health. What was sequenced was blood. The CDR3 loop is CASSTRQGQETQYF. CDR3 coding DNA: TGCGCCAGCAGCACCCGACAGGGACAAGAGACCCAGTACTTC.